This T cell receptor beta chain was obtained from a study of T cell repertoires in cytomegalovirus infection. As for the study in general: CMV infection together with matching HLA type was indicated by public TCR beta signatures. Findings of the study overall: Dominating the ex vivo response were HLA-C-restricted CMV-specific TCR beta clonotypes. Summed frequency of public TCR beta families distinguished CMV carriers with the relevant HLA.

TCRdb called the reads again in MiXCR, with one record for every CDR3 protein. The top ten clones hold roughly a quarter of a sample with approximately 500,000 distinct CDR3 sequences, approximately 15% of them seen once. The CDR3 runs to 15 residues. The V segment lost 6 bases and the J segment 1 base; nucleotides outside the gene matches: 5. This clonotype has ten or more counts. What it binds is not known. The chain has TRBV12-3 or TRBV12-4 and TRBJ2-3; 9 nucleotides match TRBD2. This sequence originates from a human donor in good health (CMV status not recorded). Some clones in this sample may be carry-over from other donors' samples. Sequencing was done on a sample of CD8+ T cells from PBMCs. CDR3 sequence reads: CASRNSGGRTDTQYF. CDR3 nucleotide sequence: TGTGCCAGCAGAAATAGCGGGGGACGCACAGATACGCAGTATTTT.